This T cell receptor (beta chain) was sequenced in a study of shared T cell receptors in the human thymus. The CDR3 is made up of 15 amino acids. V was shortened by 3 bases and J by 1 base, with 12 bases between the two germline ends. From germline, CDR1 is SGHAT and CDR2 FQDESV (reference sequence). Measured with immunoSEQ multiplex PCR; TCRdb has only the in-frame clones, and not every one. The table lists approximately 760,000 clones, roughly 88% of them singletons. This sample was also put to use in a study of human thymus T cells. That study adds: It was from resections taken during corrective heart surgery that the thymus tissue came.

V is TRBV11-1 and J is TRBJ1-1, with D possibly being TRBD1 (5 bases). This clonotype originated in a girl less than two years old with a congenital heart defect. Sequencing was done on a sample of thymocytes. The CDR3 here is CASSFGRGGNTEAFF. DNA of the CDR3: TGTGCCAGCAGCTTTGGAAGGGGCGGGAACACTGAAGCTTTCTTT.